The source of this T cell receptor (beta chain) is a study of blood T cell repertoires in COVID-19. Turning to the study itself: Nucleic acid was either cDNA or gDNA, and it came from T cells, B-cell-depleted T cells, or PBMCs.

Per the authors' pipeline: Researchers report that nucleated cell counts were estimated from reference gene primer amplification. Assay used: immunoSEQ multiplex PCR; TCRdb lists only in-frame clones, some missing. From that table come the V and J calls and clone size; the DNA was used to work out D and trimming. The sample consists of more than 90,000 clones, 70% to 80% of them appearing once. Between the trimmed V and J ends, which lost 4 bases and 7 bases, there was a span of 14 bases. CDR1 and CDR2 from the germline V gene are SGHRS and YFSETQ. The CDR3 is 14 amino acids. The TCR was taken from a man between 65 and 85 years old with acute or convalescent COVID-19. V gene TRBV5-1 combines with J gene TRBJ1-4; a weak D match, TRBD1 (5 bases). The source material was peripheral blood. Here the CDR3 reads CASSPAGRAEKLFF. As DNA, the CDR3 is TGCGCCAGCAGCCCTGCGGGGCGGGCTGAAAAACTGTTTTTT. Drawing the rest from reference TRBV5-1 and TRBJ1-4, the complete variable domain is KAGVTQTPRYLIKTRGQQVTLSCSPISGHRSVSWYQQTPGQGLQFLFEYFSETQRNKGNFPGRFSGRQFSNSRSEMNVSTLELGDSALYLCASSPAGRAEKLFFGSGTQLSVL.